This T cell receptor (beta chain) is drawn from a study of shared clonotypes between healthy human individuals. General observations from the study: Rarefaction curves obtained for sorted subsets showed sequencing incomplete despite large depth. Against clonotypes common to all four donors, non-shared ones had lower generation probabilities.

Remarks on this clone: Its antigen is unidentified.

The authors divided CD4+ cells into CD45RA+ naive and CD45RA-negative memory subsets. V was cut by 5 bases and J by 3 bases, with 16 bases left in between. Germline CDR1 and CDR2: SEHNR and FQNEAQ (reference sequence). This CDR3 spans 15 amino acids. Source study methods: Filtering differed for immunoSEQ, which gave only junction sequences without quality scores. Clones were read by immunoSEQ multiplex PCR, and TCRdb kept only the in-frame ones, dropping some. That table is the source of V, J and clone size, and D and trimming were worked out from the DNA. The table lists 2 million to 3 million clones, 93% of them singletons.

The clonotype originates from a man between 18 and 29 years old in good health. Some clones in this sample may be carry-over from other donors' samples. Sequenced: naive CD4+ T cells from PBMCs. Subset indicated: CD45RA+ positively selected. This chain links TRBV7-9 with TRBJ1-2; D is unclear. The CDR3 loop is CASSPHVPLDYGYTF. The CDR3 coding sequence is TGTGCCAGCAGCCCACATGTTCCCTTGGACTATGGCTACACCTTC. Filled out from reference TRBV7-9 and TRBJ1-2, the complete variable domain reads DTGVSQNPRHKITKRGQNVTFRCDPISEHNRLYWYRQTLGQGPEFLTYFQNEAQLEKSRLLSDRFSAERPKGSFSTLEIQRTEQGDSAMYLCASSPHVPLDYGYTFGSGTRLTVV.